A selection of T cell receptor beta chains follows, all from one sample in a study of T cells in Graves' hyperthyroidism and ophthalmopathy. From the multiplex PCR reads, TCRdb called clonotypes with MiXCR, one entry per CDR3 protein. In the table there are 340,000 or so distinct CDR3 sequences, 20% to 25% of which are singletons. Material: blood. The receptors stem from a woman aged 50 to 60 with Graves' hyperthyroidism. Both conserved end residues are part of each CDR3. The D gene is left open where the match is weak. Rows may omit the clone size; those that give it use once, few, many or a size class.

abundance: many; v_gene: TRBV6-1; d_gene: .; j_gene: TRBJ1-5; CDR3nt: TGTGCCAGCAGGCGACACGGGGGCGGTCAAAACAATCAGCCCCAGCATTTT; CDR3aa: CASRRHGGGQNNQPQHF
abundance: few; v_gene: TRBV5-1; d_gene: .; j_gene: TRBJ1-6; CDR3nt: TGCGCCAGCAGCTTAGACAGGTTTAATTCACCCCTCCACTTT; CDR3aa: CASSLDRFNSPLHF
abundance: many; v_gene: TRBV20-1; d_gene: TRBD2; j_gene: TRBJ2-7; CDR3nt: TGCAGTGCCCAAGGTTCGGGACTAGCGGCCTACGAGCAGTACTTC; CDR3aa: CSAQGSGLAAYEQYF
abundance: .; v_gene: TRBV11-1; d_gene: .; j_gene: TRBJ2-2; CDR3nt: TGTGCCAGCAGCTTAGAAGGGGTCGGGGAGCTGTTTTTT; CDR3aa: CASSLEGVGELFF
abundance: .; v_gene: TRBV6-2/TRBV6-3; d_gene: .; j_gene: TRBJ2-4; CDR3nt: TGTGCCAGCAGCCAGTTTCGTAGCGACAAAAACATTCAGTACTTC; CDR3aa: CASSQFRSDKNIQYF
abundance: many; v_gene: TRBV6-1; d_gene: .; j_gene: TRBJ1-1; CDR3nt: TGTGCCAGCCCACAGTCCATGAACACTGAAGCTTTCTTT; CDR3aa: CASPQSMNTEAFF
abundance: many; v_gene: TRBV11-2; d_gene: .; j_gene: TRBJ2-7; CDR3nt: TGTGCCAGCAGCTTAAAGCCGGGGGGCCCCTACGAGCAGTACTTC; CDR3aa: CASSLKPGGPYEQYF
abundance: .; v_gene: TRBV5-5; d_gene: .; j_gene: TRBJ1-4; CDR3nt: TGTGCCAGCAGGCGATCTAAGGGGACTAATGAAAAACTGTTTTTT; CDR3aa: CASRRSKGTNEKLFF
abundance: many; v_gene: TRBV6-2/TRBV6-3; d_gene: TRBD1; j_gene: TRBJ1-1; CDR3nt: TGTGCCAGCATTCGACAGGGGGTGAACACTGAAGCTTTCTTT; CDR3aa: CASIRQGVNTEAFF
abundance: .; v_gene: TRBV28; d_gene: .; j_gene: TRBJ1-5; CDR3nt: TGTGCCAGCAGTTTTTGGGGGCGGTCAAATCAGCCCCAGCATTTT; CDR3aa: CASSFWGRSNQPQHF
abundance: .; v_gene: TRBV27; d_gene: .; j_gene: TRBJ1-1; CDR3nt: TGTGCCAGCAGTTCAACTGCTAGAGGGGTAGCTTTCTTT; CDR3aa: CASSSTARGVAFF
abundance: .; v_gene: TRBV5-1; d_gene: TRBD2; j_gene: TRBJ2-3; CDR3nt: TGCGCCAGCAGTTATTCCGGGACTAGCGTTTATACGCAGTATTTT; CDR3aa: CASSYSGTSVYTQYF
abundance: few; v_gene: TRBV29-1; d_gene: .; j_gene: TRBJ1-4; CDR3nt: TGCAGCGTTGGTGCCAGGGCCGGTGAAAAACTGTTTTTT; CDR3aa: CSVGARAGEKLFF
abundance: .; v_gene: TRBV6-1; d_gene: .; j_gene: TRBJ1-5; CDR3nt: TGTGCCAGCAGTAAAACCTACAATCAGCCCCAGCATTTT; CDR3aa: CASSKTYNQPQHF
abundance: many; v_gene: TRBV3-1; d_gene: TRBD2; j_gene: TRBJ2-7; CDR3nt: TGTGCCAGCACGACTAGCGGGGGTCTCTCCTACGAGCAGTACTTC; CDR3aa: CASTTSGGLSYEQYF
abundance: many; v_gene: TRBV6-1; d_gene: .; j_gene: TRBJ1-1; CDR3nt: TGTGCCAGCAGTGAACAGGGTTTTAACACTGAAGCTTTCTTT; CDR3aa: CASSEQGFNTEAFF
abundance: .; v_gene: TRBV4-2; d_gene: .; j_gene: TRBJ2-2; CDR3nt: TGTGCCAGCAGCCAAGATTTAGCGTGGGAGCTGTTTTTT; CDR3aa: CASSQDLAWELFF
abundance: few; v_gene: TRBV27; d_gene: .; j_gene: TRBJ1-4; CDR3nt: TGTGCCAGCAGTATGGGCAGGGCCGGCGAAAAACTGTTTTTT; CDR3aa: CASSMGRAGEKLFF
abundance: .; v_gene: TRBV20-1; d_gene: TRBD2; j_gene: TRBJ2-1; CDR3nt: TGCAGTGCTAGAGACGTATCAAGCGGGAGGTCCTACAATGAGCAGTTCTTC; CDR3aa: CSARDVSSGRSYNEQFF
abundance: many; v_gene: TRBV6-1; d_gene: .; j_gene: TRBJ1-5; CDR3nt: TGTGCCAGCAGCTACCCGGGCGATCAGCCCCAGCATTTT; CDR3aa: CASSYPGDQPQHF
abundance: few; v_gene: TRBV5-1; d_gene: .; j_gene: TRBJ2-6; CDR3nt: TGCGCCAGCAGCCTACGGGGGTCTGGGGTCAACGTCCTGACTTTC; CDR3aa: CASSLRGSGVNVLTF
abundance: many; v_gene: TRBV29-1; d_gene: .; j_gene: TRBJ1-1; CDR3nt: TGCAGCGTTGAAGGGTTTCTTGGAGGCATGAACACTGAAGCTTTCTTT; CDR3aa: CSVEGFLGGMNTEAFF
abundance: many; v_gene: TRBV7-9; d_gene: .; j_gene: TRBJ2-5; CDR3nt: TGTGCCAGCAGCCCAAATCATGGGAGTTCAGTAGAGACCCAGTACTTC; CDR3aa: CASSPNHGSSVETQYF